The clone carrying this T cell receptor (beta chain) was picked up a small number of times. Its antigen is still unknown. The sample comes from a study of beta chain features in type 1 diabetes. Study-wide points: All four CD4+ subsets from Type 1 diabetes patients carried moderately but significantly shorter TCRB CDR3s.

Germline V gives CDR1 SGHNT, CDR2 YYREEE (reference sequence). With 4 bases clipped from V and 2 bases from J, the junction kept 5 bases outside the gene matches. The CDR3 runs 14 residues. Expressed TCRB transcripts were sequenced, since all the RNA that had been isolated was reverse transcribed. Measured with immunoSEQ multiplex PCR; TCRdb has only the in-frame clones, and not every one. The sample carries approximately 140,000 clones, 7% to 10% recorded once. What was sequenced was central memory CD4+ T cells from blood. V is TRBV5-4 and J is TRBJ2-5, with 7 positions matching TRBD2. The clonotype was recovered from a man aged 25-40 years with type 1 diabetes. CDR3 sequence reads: CASSEKRGQETQYF. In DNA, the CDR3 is TGTGCCAGCAGCGAGAAGCGGGGACAAGAGACCCAGTACTTC.